The 20 T cell receptor beta chains reported below all come from one sample, sequenced in a study of T-cell memory formation after mild COVID-19. TCRdb reanalysed the 5' RACE reads using MiXCR and keeps one entry per CDR3 protein. Among roughly 89,000 distinct CDR3 sequences listed, 10% to 15% were seen once. The sequencing sample was made of PBMCs or a T cell subset sorted from them (not recorded which). These receptor sequences come from an adult woman who had mild COVID-19 (a few samples of this study predate the infection). Cell type and time point are not known.

In DNA form, the CDR3 reads TGTGCCAGCAGCGATTCCCATAACCAGGGAGCTTGGACTGGCTACACCTTC. Its translation: CASSDSHNQGAWTGYTF. This chain links TRBV11-2 with TRBJ1-2, with a weak D call TRBD1 (5 bases). CDR1 is SGHAT and CDR2 is FQNNGV in the germline V gene. Trimming left V 5 bases short and J 7 bases short, with 26 bases between. This CDR3 is 17 amino acids long.

This chain links TRBV7-8 with TRBJ2-7; tentative D call: TRBD1 (6 bases). Germline V CDR1 and CDR2: SGHVS, FQNEAQ. The ends were cut back, 1 base at V and 4 bases at J, with 17 bases in the middle. The CDR3 loop spans 16 amino acids. The CDR3 DNA follows: TGTGCCAGCAGCTTAGAAACTTGGGACACTGAATACGAGCAGTACTTC. Translation: CASSLETWDTEYEQYF.

The sample holds a few counts of this clonotype. The chain couples TRBV7-9 to TRBJ2-1; 7 bases agree with TRBD1. V was pared by 5 bases and J by 3 bases, with 10 bases of the junction left unmatched. The CDR3 has 16 residues. The germline V gene encodes CDR1 SEHNR and CDR2 FQNEAQ (reference sequence). The CDR3 DNA reads as TGTGCCAGCAGCACCCCCGAGACAGGGCTCTACAATGAGCAGTTCTTC. Protein product: CASSTPETGLYNEQFF.

This chain joins TRBV7-6 and TRBJ2-7; D remains unclear. This CDR3 is 14 amino acids long. Germline assignment: CDR1 SGHVS and CDR2 FNYEAQ. V lost 1 base, J lost 5 bases, and 12 bases lay in between. In DNA, the CDR3 is TGTGCCAGCAGCTTAGATAAGGGCCGGCACGAGCAGTACTTC. Its protein is CASSLDKGRHEQYF.

The chain couples TRBV7-9 to TRBJ1-1; D is ambiguous. The CDR3 is 12 residues long. Trimming stripped 1 base from V and 7 bases from J, with 7 bases between. Per the germline V gene, CDR1 is SEHNR and CDR2 is FQNEAQ (reference sequence). CDR3 residues: CASSLEADEAFF. For the CDR3, the DNA is TGTGCCAGCAGCTTAGAAGCGGATGAAGCTTTCTTT.

A few counts support this clonotype. The V and J genes are TRBV12-5 and TRBJ2-1; D remains unclear. Trimming took 6 bases from V and 0 from J, leaving 6 bases between them. CDR1 and CDR2 (germline): LGHNT, FRNRAP. The CDR3 is 13 residues long. This CDR3 reads CASGTGSYNEQFF. CDR3 in DNA: TGTGCTAGTGGAACGGGCTCCTACAATGAGCAGTTCTTC.

Many counts were recorded for this clonotype. The chain is built from TRBV6-2 or TRBV6-3 and TRBJ2-6; weak D call: TRBD1 (6 bases). The CDR3 consists of 15 residues. Germline V lookup: CDR1 MNHEY, CDR2 SVGEGT. V was cut by 4 bases and J by 0 bases, with 7 bases left in between. Here the CDR3 reads CASSWDNSGANVLTF. In DNA, the CDR3 is TGTGCCAGCAGTTGGGACAACTCTGGGGCCAACGTCCTGACTTTC.

The chain uses TRBV6-5 and TRBJ1-1; perhaps TRBD1 as D (5 bases). V lost 6 bases and J lost 1, with 9 bases in between. CDR1 MNHEY and CDR2 SVGAGI come from the germline V gene. The CDR3 sequence is 13 residues long. For the CDR3, the DNA is TGTGCCAGCAGCAGGGAGTGGAACACTGAAGCTTTCTTT. It yields the protein CASSREWNTEAFF.

The chain carries TRBV27 and TRBJ2-5; D is perhaps TRBD2 (6 bases). Trimming shortened V by 2 bases and J by 0 bases, and 10 bases separated the two germline ends. The germline V gene encodes CDR1 MNHEY and CDR2 SMNVEV (reference sequence). This CDR3 region has 15 residues. The CDR3 spells CASSLLRDYQETQYF. CDR3 DNA: TGTGCCAGCAGTTTACTCCGGGACTACCAAGAGACCCAGTACTTC.

This clonotype turned up a few times. The genes are TRBV11-3 and TRBJ2-1; the D is unclear. Trimming pared 6 bases from V and 2 bases from J, leaving 8 bases between. Per the germline V gene, CDR1 is SGHNT and CDR2 is YENEEA. CDR3 length: 13 residues. CDR3 residues: CASRRTPYNEQFF. In nucleotides, the CDR3 is TGTGCCAGCAGACGCACCCCCTACAATGAGCAGTTCTTC.

This sequence joins TRBV7-9 and TRBJ1-2; D might be TRBD1 (6 bases). The CDR3 is made up of 13 amino acids. The V end lost 6 bases, the J end lost 3 bases, and 11 bases lay between the germline ends. CDR1 is SEHNR and CDR2 is FQNEAQ in the germline V gene (reference sequence). CDR3 sequence: CASSYRDDYGYTF. The CDR3 DNA follows: TGTGCCAGCAGTTACAGGGACGACTATGGCTACACCTTC.

V gene TRBV7-9 combines with J gene TRBJ1-2; tentatively, D is TRBD1 (5 bases). CDR1 is SEHNR, CDR2 FQNEAQ, per germline (reference sequence). The CDR3 is 12 amino acids. V was clipped by 2 bases and J by 8 bases, with 9 bases between them. CDR3 in DNA: TGTGCCAGCAGCTTATCCGGGGGAGGCTACACCTTC. Its translation: CASSLSGGGYTF.

This clonotype was picked up a small number of times. The chain joins TRBV7-9 to TRBJ1-1; D is perhaps TRBD1 (5 bases). The germline V gene encodes CDR1 SEHNR and CDR2 FQNEAQ (reference sequence). Trimming removed 1 base from V and 3 bases from J, with 9 bases in between. The CDR3 loop spans 14 amino acids. CDR3 residues: CASSLVVGDTEAFF. The CDR3 nucleotides are TGTGCCAGCAGCTTAGTGGTGGGGGACACTGAAGCTTTCTTT.

In its sample, this clonotype was seen many times. The CDR3 loop is CASRKIGDRNTEAFF. CDR3 in DNA: TGTGCCAGCAGAAAAATCGGAGATCGGAACACTGAAGCTTTCTTT. The chain is built from TRBV6-5 and TRBJ1-1, with D unclear. The germline gives CDR1 MNHEY, CDR2 SVGAGI. The CDR3 totals 15 residues. V gave up 6 bases and J gave up 1 base, with 15 bases separating them.

This rearrangement joins TRBV11-2 to TRBJ2-1; D is uncertain. The V end lost 3 bases, the J end lost 2 bases, and 11 bases lay between the germline ends. This CDR3 comprises 15 residues. CDR1 and CDR2 from the germline V gene are SGHAT and FQNNGV. CDR3 nucleotide sequence: TGTGCCAGCAGCTTCAGCCATACAACCTACAATGAGCAGTTCTTC. It yields the protein CASSFSHTTYNEQFF.

This clonotype was detected only a few times. The chain employs TRBV6-6 and TRBJ2-5; 7 bases map to TRBD2. After removal of 8 bases from V and 5 bases from J, the junction contained 5 bases not matched to a gene. The V gene's germline CDR1 is MNHNY and CDR2 SVGAGI (reference sequence). CDR3 length equals 12 residues. The CDR3 sequence is CASQRDRETQYF. DNA of the CDR3: TGTGCCAGCCAGCGGGACCGGGAGACCCAGTACTTC.

This chain links TRBV7-9 with TRBJ1-1; D unclear. Trimming shortened V by 2 bases and J by 6 bases, and 4 bases separated the two germline ends. Germline lookup yields CDR1 SEHNR and CDR2 FQNEAQ (reference sequence). The CDR3 totals 11 residues. CDR3 nucleotide sequence: TGTGCCAGCAGCTTACCAGCTGAAGCTTTCTTT. It encodes CASSLPAEAFF.

The chain combines TRBV25-1 with TRBJ2-5, with TRBD1 matching 7 bases. The CDR3 runs to 15 residues. J was trimmed by 5 bases and V by 0 bases; bases with no gene match: 6. The germline gives CDR1 MGHDK, CDR2 SYGVNS. CDR3 nucleotides: TGTGCCAGCAGTGAATATCAAGGGGGCGAGGAGACCCAGTACTTC. Its translation is CASSEYQGGEETQYF.

The chain has TRBV7-2 and TRBJ2-1, with D maybe TRBD2 (6 bases). This CDR3 contains 19 residues. V gave up 1 base and J gave up 0 bases, with 19 bases separating them. Germline loops: CDR1 SGHTA, CDR2 FQGNSA. CDR3: CASSLVGGAGISSYNEQFF. Written as DNA, the CDR3 is TGTGCCAGCAGCTTAGTTGGAGGGGCTGGGATTAGCTCCTACAATGAGCAGTTCTTC.

This clonotype has more than one count but fewer than ten. The CDR3 protein is CAAQGGGYEQYF. CDR3 in DNA: TGTGCAGCACAGGGCGGAGGCTACGAGCAGTACTTC. The chain couples TRBV2 to TRBJ2-7, with D possibly TRBD1 on 6 matching bases. Germline lookup yields CDR1 SNHLY and CDR2 FYNNEI. The CDR3 is 12 residues long.